The 19 T cell receptor beta chains reported below all come from one sample, sequenced in a study of CD8 T cells in ankylosing spondylitis. TCRdb reprocessed the 5' RACE reads with MiXCR, giving one entry per CDR3 protein. This sample carries approximately 250,000 distinct CDR3 sequences, 30% to 40% of them seen once, and the ten largest clones take 3.5% to 4.5%. Sequenced: blood, either unsorted or a sorted T cell fraction (not recorded which). The receptors stem from a male donor with ankylosing spondylitis or in good health (not recorded which).

The rearrangement links TRBV29-1 to TRBJ2-7; tentatively, D is TRBD2 (5 bases). Germline V gene sequence: CDR1 SQVTM, CDR2 ANQGSEA. The CDR3 has 13 residues. V lost 6 bases to trimming and J lost 3 bases, with 15 bases between them. CDR3 DNA sequence: TGCAGCGTCTGGGATACCGCGGGCTACGAGCAGTACTTC. Residues: CSVWDTAGYEQYF.

This clonotype showed up just a few times. One end of the junction varies from germline; a read error may be responsible. This chain joins TRBV20-1 and TRBJ2-3, with D perhaps matching TRBD1 (6 bases). CDR1 is DFQATT, CDR2 SNEGSKA, per germline (reference sequence). The CDR3 consists of 15 residues. CDR3 bases: TGCTGTGCTAGAGATTGGGGGCCTACCACAGATACGCAGTATTTT. Protein sequence: CCARDWGPTTDTQYF.

This clonotype has just a few counts. The V and J genes are TRBV7-2 and TRBJ2-5; the D gene is possibly TRBD2 (5 bases). Germline V gives CDR1 SGHTA, CDR2 FQGNSA. The V end was cut by 1 base, the J end by 5 bases, with 8 bases between. This CDR3 has 13 residues. CDR3 bases: TGTGCCAGCAGCTTAGTCCAGCGGGAGACCCAGTACTTC. Its protein is CASSLVQRETQYF.

In this sample, this clonotype turned up many times. The chain has TRBV29-1 and TRBJ1-2, with 7 bases fitting TRBD1. Germline V gene data show CDR1 as SQVTM and CDR2 as ANQGSEA. The junction had 4 bases not matched to a gene; V was cut back by 8 bases and J by 4 bases. The CDR3 is 11 amino acids. CDR3 in amino acids: CSLRDSYGYTF. CDR3 coding DNA: TGCAGCCTCCGGGACAGCTATGGCTACACCTTC.

This clonotype was counted a few times. The chain combines TRBV5-5 with TRBJ2-1; 10 bases map to TRBD2. With V trimmed by 4 bases and J by 8 bases, 9 bases remained unmatched. Germline values: CDR1 SGHKS, CDR2 YYEKEE (reference sequence). CDR3 size: 15 residues. DNA for the CDR3: TGTGCCAGCAGCGGCGGGGCTAGCGGGGGTTATGAGCAGTTCTTC. Protein: CASSGGASGGYEQFF. The full variable domain, completed using reference TRBV5-5 and TRBJ2-1, is DAGVTQSPTHLIKTRGQQVTLRCSPISGHKSVSWYQQVLGQGPQFIFQYYEKEERGRGNFPDRFSARQFPNYSSELNVNALLLGDSALYLCASSGGASGGYEQFFGPGTRLTVL.

The chain combines TRBV7-8 with TRBJ2-2; 16 positions agree with TRBD2. The germline V gene encodes CDR1 SGHVS and CDR2 FQNEAQ. There are 18 residues in the CDR3. Losses at the gene ends were 5 bases for V and 5 bases for J; bases not matched to a gene: 8. CDR3 sequence reads: CASSQGLAGGYRTGELFF. The CDR3 coding sequence is TGTGCCAGCAGCCAGGGACTAGCGGGGGGGTATCGTACCGGGGAGCTGTTTTTT.

The rearrangement uses TRBV7-8 and TRBJ2-1; 11 bases are a match to TRBD2. The CDR3 is 16 residues long. Germline CDR1 is SGHVS and CDR2 is FQNEAQ. Trimming took 5 bases from V and 6 from J; bases not matched to a gene: 9. The CDR3 nucleotides are TGTGCCAGCAGCATAAGTAGCGGGGGGGCCTCCAATGAGCAGTTCTTC. It translates to CASSISSGGASNEQFF.

V is TRBV28 and J is TRBJ2-1, with 7 bases that match TRBD2. Germline values: CDR1 MDHEN, CDR2 SYDVKM. V shed 6 bases, J shed 4 bases, and the junction held 3 bases outside the gene matches. CDR3 length: 13 amino acids. The CDR3 loop reads CASRAGVYNEQFF. The CDR3 DNA is TGTGCCAGCAGGGCGGGAGTGTACAATGAGCAGTTCTTC.

The chain recombines TRBV20-1 with TRBJ2-1; 11 nucleotides align to TRBD2. This CDR3 has 13 residues. Germline CDR1 DFQATT, CDR2 SNEGSKA (reference sequence). After removal of 5 bases from V and 8 bases from J, the junction contained 5 bases not matched to a gene. In nucleotides, the CDR3 is TGCAGTGCTTTCGGACTAGCGGGCGATGAGCAGTTCTTC. Amino acid sequence: CSAFGLAGDEQFF.

This clonotype has only a few counts. DNA for the CDR3: TGCAGCGTCGAACCGGACAGGGGCGATGGCTACACCTTC. Its protein product is CSVEPDRGDGYTF. The chain carries TRBV29-1 and TRBJ1-2; 9 nucleotides agree with TRBD1. The CDR3 length is 13 residues. Germline CDR1 and CDR2: SQVTM and ANQGSEA. The V gene end was trimmed by 6 bases and the J gene end by 6 bases; junction bases not matched to a gene: 8.

This clonotype was detected a few times. The CDR3 bases are TGCAGTGCTAGAGATGAAGCGGATTGGGGTAATGAGCAGTTCTTC. Its protein is CSARDEADWGNEQFF. V gene TRBV20-1 combines with J gene TRBJ2-1, with D perhaps TRBD2 (5 bases). Deletions cut 0 bases from V and 7 bases from J, with 16 bases between. Germline V CDR1 and CDR2: DFQATT, SNEGSKA (reference sequence). The CDR3 is 15 residues long.

The table lists this clonotype with many counts. The chain couples TRBV20-1 to TRBJ1-1; the D gene is possibly TRBD1 (5 bases). CDR1 DFQATT and CDR2 SNEGSKA come from the germline V gene (reference sequence). The CDR3 consists of 12 residues. Trimming left V 5 bases short and J 11 bases short, with 18 bases between. The CDR3 DNA is TGCAGTGCTCGCCAAGGGCTAGGGGAGGCTTTCTTT. Its protein is CSARQGLGEAFF.

The sample holds a few counts of this clonotype. This sequence joins TRBV12-3 or TRBV12-4 and TRBJ1-2; possibly TRBD1 for D (6 bases). The length of the CDR3 is 15 residues. V lost 5 bases and J lost 1, with 14 bases in between. CDR3: CASSPRDNFNYGYTF. The CDR3 region has the DNA TGTGCCAGCAGTCCGAGGGACAACTTTAACTATGGCTACACCTTC.

V and J are TRBV5-5 and TRBJ2-4; 7 bases are a match to TRBD1. Germline values: CDR1 SGHKS, CDR2 YYEKEE (reference sequence). The CDR3 contains 13 residues. The ends lost 4 bases at V and 7 bases at J; junction bases unmatched: 5. CDR3 loop: CASSLDRMNIQYF. The CDR3 coding sequence is TGTGCCAGCAGCCTGGACAGGATGAACATTCAGTACTTC.

The chain links TRBV20-1 to TRBJ2-7; 9 bases fit TRBD1. The V segment lost 3 bases and the J segment 3 bases; nucleotides outside the gene matches: 3. The germline V gene encodes CDR1 DFQATT and CDR2 SNEGSKA (reference sequence). The CDR3 length is 13 residues. The CDR3 reads CSARGTGNYEQYF. Here the CDR3 DNA reads TGCAGTGCTAGGGGGACAGGGAACTACGAGCAGTACTTC.

A few counts support this clonotype. The CDR3: CSARDISSVGWTNEKLFF. CDR3 sequence (DNA): TGCAGTGCTAGAGATATATCTTCGGTCGGGTGGACTAATGAAAAACTGTTTTTT. The rearrangement uses TRBV20-1 and TRBJ1-4; no clear D gene. The CDR3 sequence is 18 residues long. V shed 0 bases and J shed 2 bases, with 19 bases lying between them. The V gene's germline CDR1 is DFQATT and CDR2 SNEGSKA (reference sequence).

A few counts support this clonotype. This chain joins TRBV6-5 and TRBJ2-5, with D unclear. The CDR3 has 16 residues. Germline V gene lookup returns CDR1 MNHEY and CDR2 SVGAGI. V was pared by 0 bases and J by 1 base, with 12 bases between. CDR3 sequence (DNA): TGTGCCAGCAGTTACTCCGACTTAACGACCCAAGAGACCCAGTACTTC. It translates to CASSYSDLTTQETQYF.

This clonotype was seen a handful of times. The genes are TRBV12-3 or TRBV12-4 and TRBJ2-5; D is unresolved. With 6 bases removed from V and 3 bases from J, the gap between germline ends came to 17 bases. There are 15 residues in the CDR3. Here the CDR3 DNA reads TGTGCCAGCAGCCGTCTATTAAACCCAAAAGAGACCCAGTACTTC. Its translation: CASSRLLNPKETQYF.

This clonotype was recorded a few times. J is TRBJ2-4 and V is TRBV25-1; possible D gene TRBD2, 7 bases. Germline CDR1 is MGHDK and CDR2 is SYGVNS. This CDR3 is 12 amino acids long. Trimming took 11 bases from V and 9 from J, leaving 17 bases between them. Written as DNA, the CDR3 is TGTGCCCGCTCCAAGGGGGGGAGCATTCAGTACTTC. This sequence encodes CARSKGGSIQYF.